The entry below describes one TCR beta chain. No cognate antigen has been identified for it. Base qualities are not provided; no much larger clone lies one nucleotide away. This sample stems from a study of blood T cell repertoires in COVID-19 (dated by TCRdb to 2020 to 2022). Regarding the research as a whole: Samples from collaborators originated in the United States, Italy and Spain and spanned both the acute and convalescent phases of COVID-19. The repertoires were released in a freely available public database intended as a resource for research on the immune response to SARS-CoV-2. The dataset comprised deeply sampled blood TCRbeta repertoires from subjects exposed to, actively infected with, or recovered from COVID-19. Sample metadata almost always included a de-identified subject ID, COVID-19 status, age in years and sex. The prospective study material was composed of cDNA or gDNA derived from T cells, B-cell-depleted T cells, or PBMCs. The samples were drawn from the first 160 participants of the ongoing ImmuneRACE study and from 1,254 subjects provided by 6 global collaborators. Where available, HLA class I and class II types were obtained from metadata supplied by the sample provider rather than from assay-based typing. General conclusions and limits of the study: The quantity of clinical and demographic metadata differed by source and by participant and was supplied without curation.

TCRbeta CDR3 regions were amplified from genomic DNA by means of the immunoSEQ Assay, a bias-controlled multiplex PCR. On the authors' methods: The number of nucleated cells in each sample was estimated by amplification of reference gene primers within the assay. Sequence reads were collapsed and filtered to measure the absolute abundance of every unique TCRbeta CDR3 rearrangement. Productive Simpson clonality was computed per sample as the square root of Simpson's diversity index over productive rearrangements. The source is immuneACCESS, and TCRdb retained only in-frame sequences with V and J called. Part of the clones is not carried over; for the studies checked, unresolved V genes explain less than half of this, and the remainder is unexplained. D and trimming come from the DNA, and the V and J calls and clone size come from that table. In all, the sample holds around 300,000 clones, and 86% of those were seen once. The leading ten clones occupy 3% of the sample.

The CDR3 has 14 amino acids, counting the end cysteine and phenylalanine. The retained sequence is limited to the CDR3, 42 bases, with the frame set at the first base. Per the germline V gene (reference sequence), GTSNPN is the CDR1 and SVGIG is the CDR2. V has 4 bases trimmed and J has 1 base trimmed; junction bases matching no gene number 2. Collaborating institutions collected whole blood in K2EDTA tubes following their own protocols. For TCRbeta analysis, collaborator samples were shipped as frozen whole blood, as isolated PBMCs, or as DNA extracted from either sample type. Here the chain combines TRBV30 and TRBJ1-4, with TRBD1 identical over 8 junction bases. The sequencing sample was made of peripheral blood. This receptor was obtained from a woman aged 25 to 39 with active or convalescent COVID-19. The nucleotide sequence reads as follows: TGTGCCTGGAATGGACAGGGAACTAATGAAAAACTGTTTTTT. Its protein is CAWNGQGTNEKLFF.